This entry lists 14 T cell receptor beta chains sequenced from one sample in a study of human T cells and chemical hapten exposure (dated by TCRdb to the early 2020s). This specimen's time point label, interpreted: patch test 3, about 24 weeks after DPC sensitization. The intended sense of this specimen's treatment or condition label: therapeutic diphenylcyclopropenone sensitization with weekly scalp DPC. Total RNA was extracted from unfractionated whole blood collected in Tempus Blood RNA tubes. The protocol used for the library was RACE. Sequencing used a NextSeq 500. TCRdb itself trimmed the public reads at Q25 with fastp, ran MiXCR and retained productive beta chains. Rows with a matching CDR3 protein are joined into one entry that keeps the most common DNA and genes. This sample holds some 38,000 distinct CDR3 sequences; 9.5% were observed only once. Clones ranked in the top ten supply 20% to 30% of the sample.

The starting material was whole blood, obtained in connection with sensitization to the hapten diphenylcyclopropenone (DPC). The origin of the receptors is a man aged 45-65 years with alopecia areata. Some clones in this sample may be carry-over from other donors' samples.

This clonotype was picked up many times. The chain has TRBV28 and TRBJ2-7; perhaps TRBD2 as D (6 bases). V was shortened by 8 bases and J by 3 bases, with 8 bases between the two germline ends. The length of the CDR3 is 11 residues. Germline-derived CDR1 and CDR2 are MDHEN and SYDVKM. The DNA for the CDR3 is TGTGCCAGCTCTAGCGTCTACGAGCAGTACTTC. Its protein is CASSSVYEQYF. Using reference TRBV28 and TRBJ2-7 for the parts outside the CDR3, the full variable domain is DVKVTQSSRYLVKRTGEKVFLECVQDMDHENMFWYRQDPGLGLRLIYFSYDVKMKEKGDIPEGYSVSREKKERFSLILESASTNQTSMYLCASSSVYEQYFGPGTRLTVT.

This clonotype came up many times. This chain links TRBV28 with TRBJ1-2, with D possibly being TRBD1 (6 bases). V was cut by 6 bases and J by 0 bases, with 11 bases left in between. This CDR3 has 14 amino acids. Germline V lookup: CDR1 MDHEN, CDR2 SYDVKM. CDR3 sequence: CASRLGTTNYGYTF. The DNA of the CDR3 is TGTGCCAGCAGACTTGGGACAACTAACTATGGCTACACCTTC.

This clonotype was counted only a few times. The chain joins TRBV29-1 to TRBJ1-1; weak D call: TRBD1 (5 bases). The CDR3 has 13 residues. The V gene lost 1 base and the J gene lost 0 bases, with 6 bases spanning the gap. Germline loops: CDR1 SQVTM, CDR2 ANQGSEA. The CDR3 reads CSVEGQLNTEAFF. CDR3 coding DNA: TGCAGCGTTGAAGGACAGTTGAACACTGAAGCTTTCTTT.

The chain uses TRBV12-3 or TRBV12-4 and TRBJ1-3; D ambiguous. This CDR3 comprises 13 residues. Trimming removed 3 bases from V and 1 base from J, with 4 bases in between. CDR3 loop: CASSLASGNTIYF. The CDR3 region has the DNA TGTGCCAGCAGTTTGGCTTCTGGAAACACCATATATTTT.

This clonotype was found many times. V is TRBV7-8 and J is TRBJ1-3, with a weak D call TRBD1 (5 bases). The germline V and J ends were trimmed by 3 bases and 4 bases, with 16 bases remaining between them. Germline lookup yields CDR1 SGHVS and CDR2 FQNEAQ. This CDR3 is 16 amino acids long. CDR3 sequence reads: CASSLRGGATGNTIYF. CDR3 bases: TGTGCCAGCAGCTTGCGGGGAGGGGCCACGGGAAACACCATATATTTT.

The chain links TRBV7-2 to TRBJ2-5; 9 nucleotides align to TRBD1. The CDR3 covers 15 residues. After removal of 4 bases from V and 5 bases from J, the junction contained 8 bases not matched to a gene. Germline V gives CDR1 SGHTA, CDR2 FQGNSA. The CDR3 DNA reads as TGTGCCAGCAGCTCCTACGGACAGGGGAGGGAGACCCAGTACTTC. Its translation is CASSSYGQGRETQYF.

CDR3 DNA sequence: TGTGCCAGCAGGCGCGGGGAGGAGACCCAGTACTTC. Translating it yields CASRRGEETQYF. The chain uses TRBV12-3 or TRBV12-4 and TRBJ2-5, with D maybe TRBD2 (6 bases). Trimming removed 6 bases at V and 5 bases at J, with 10 bases between. The CDR3 has 12 residues.

This rearrangement joins TRBV5-1 to TRBJ2-6; no clear D gene. Germline V CDR1 and CDR2: SGHRS, YFSETQ. Trimming cost V 7 bases and J 0 bases, with 5 bases left between them. The CDR3 runs to 13 residues. This chain's CDR3 is CASHSSGANVLTF. CDR3 sequence (DNA): TGCGCCAGCCATAGCTCTGGGGCCAACGTCCTGACTTTC.

This clonotype came up many times. The V and J genes are TRBV6-2 or TRBV6-3 and TRBJ2-2; a possible D gene is TRBD1 (6 bases). This CDR3 comprises 17 residues. V lost 6 bases, J lost 1 base, and 18 bases lay in between. CDR1 is MNHEY, CDR2 SVGEGT, per germline. The CDR3: CASSSPPTGRNTGELFF. The CDR3, as DNA: TGTGCCAGCAGCTCTCCACCCACAGGGAGGAACACCGGGGAGCTGTTTTTT.

This clonotype was detected many times. The rearrangement uses TRBV7-6 and TRBJ1-2; no definite D call. Trimming took 4 bases from V and 1 from J, leaving 13 bases between them. There are 15 residues in the CDR3. In germline, CDR1 is SGHVS, CDR2 FNYEAQ. Here the CDR3 reads CASSSSRTLNYGYTF. DNA of the CDR3: TGTGCCAGCAGCTCCTCTCGCACCCTTAACTATGGCTACACCTTC.

The chain carries TRBV12-5 and TRBJ2-3, with 11 bases that match TRBD2. Per the germline V gene, CDR1 is LGHNT and CDR2 is FRNRAP. CDR3 length: 15 residues. Trimming cost V 1 base and J 3 bases; bases outside gene matches: 0. The CDR3 loop is CASGLGTSGTDTQYF. The CDR3, as DNA: TGTGCTAGTGGTTTGGGGACTAGCGGGACAGATACGCAGTATTTT.

This clonotype has more than one count but fewer than ten. V gene TRBV7-9 combines with J gene TRBJ2-7, with no clear D. This CDR3 has 15 residues. Trimming left V 4 bases short and J 3 bases short, with 16 bases between. Per germline, CDR1 SEHNR and CDR2 FQNEAQ (reference sequence). CDR3 amino acids: CASSSEGRSFYEQYF. As DNA, the CDR3 is TGTGCCAGCAGCTCCGAAGGCAGGTCCTTCTACGAGCAGTACTTC.

This chain uses TRBV11-2 with TRBJ1-1; TRBD1 matches 8 bases. Losses at the gene ends were 2 bases for V and 5 bases for J; bases not matched to a gene: 4. The CDR3 is 14 residues long. Per germline, CDR1 SGHAT and CDR2 FQNNGV. The CDR3 protein is CASSLMTGETEAFF. The CDR3 coding sequence is TGTGCCAGCAGCTTAATGACAGGGGAGACTGAAGCTTTCTTT.

This clonotype was detected ten times or more. This rearrangement joins TRBV15 to TRBJ1-4; D unclear. Trimming took 1 base from V and 0 from J, leaving 9 bases between them. Germline CDR1 is LNHNV and CDR2 is YYDKDF (reference sequence). The CDR3 length is 16 residues. CDR3 loop: CATSRALAATNEKLFF. DNA for the CDR3: TGTGCCACCAGCAGAGCCCTAGCTGCAACTAATGAAAAACTGTTTTTT.